The 23 T cell receptor beta chains given below trace back to one sample, sequenced in a study of cytomegalovirus exposure and HLA in healthy donors (dated by TCRdb to 2016 to 2017). Library creation used the immunoSEQ multiplex PCR assay. For the multiplex PCR, a mixture combining 60 forward primers for TCR Vbeta segments and 13 reverse primers for TCR Jbeta segments was used. TCRdb stores this immuneACCESS table with in-frame sequences only. Part of the clones is absent; in the studies checked, under half of the shortfall reflects unresolved V genes, and no reason is known for the rest. For this sample the table gives fewer than 200,000 clones, of which 85% were detected only once. About 2.7% of the sample rests with the top ten. What was sequenced was PBMCs. The receptors stem from a man aged 25-40 years in good health and CMV-seropositive.

The CDR3 DNA reads as TGCGCCAGCAGCCAAGTGGACAGGGAAGGCTCACCCCTCCACTTT. Protein: CASSQVDREGSPLHF. The V and J genes are TRBV4-1 and TRBJ1-6; 8 bases are shared with TRBD1. The junction had 6 bases not matched to a gene; V was cut back by 1 base and J by 10 bases. This CDR3 is built from 15 residues. Germline-derived CDR1 and CDR2 are MGHRA and YSYEKL.

In this sample, this clone turned up a few times. The rearrangement uses TRBV5-1 and TRBJ1-1; a weak D match, TRBD1 (5 bases). V lost 7 bases, J lost 3 bases, and 7 bases lay in between. This CDR3 is 11 amino acids long. CDR1 SGHRS and CDR2 YFSETQ come from the germline V gene. Here the CDR3 reads CASLGDTEAFF. The CDR3 nucleotides read TGCGCCAGCTTAGGGGACACTGAAGCTTTCTTT.

The rearrangement joins TRBV2 to TRBJ1-1, with TRBD1 identical over 7 bases. V shed 6 bases and J 0 bases; nucleotides not matched to a gene: 4. The CDR3 has 14 residues. Germline lookup yields CDR1 SNHLY and CDR2 FYNNEI. CDR3 nucleotides: TGTGCCAGCAGCTTGGGACAGATGAACACTGAAGCTTTCTTT. As protein: CASSLGQMNTEAFF.

The chain couples TRBV14 to TRBJ2-6; tentative D call: TRBD1 (5 bases). CDR3 length: 15 residues. CDR1 and CDR2 (germline): SGHDN, FVKESK. Trimming cost V 3 bases and J 2 bases, with 8 bases left between them. The CDR3 DNA reads as TGTGCCAGCAGCCAGACAGAGACTGGGGCCAACGTCCTGACTTTC. Translating it yields CASSQTETGANVLTF.

The rearrangement uses TRBV11-3 and TRBJ2-1; TRBD2 might be the D (6 bases). The CDR3 is made up of 12 amino acids. Germline loops: CDR1 SGHNT, CDR2 YENEEA. Trimming took off 3 bases at V and 11 bases at J, with 11 bases between the two ends. The CDR3 reads CASSFVSGKQFF. CDR3 bases: TGTGCCAGCAGCTTCGTTAGCGGAAAGCAGTTCTTC.

The chain recombines TRBV7-9 with TRBJ2-5; D gene unclear. Trimming stripped 1 base from V and 7 bases from J, with 7 bases between. The CDR3 spans 12 residues. CDR1 and CDR2 from the germline V gene are SEHNR and FQNEAQ (reference sequence). The CDR3 sequence: CASSLVSRTQYF. CDR3 sequence (DNA): TGTGCCAGCAGCTTAGTGTCTAGGACCCAGTACTTC.

The chain recombines TRBV11-2 with TRBJ2-3; the D gene is possibly TRBD2 (6 bases). Germline V gene sequence: CDR1 SGHAT, CDR2 FQNNGV. The CDR3 is 14 amino acids. V lost 2 bases, J lost 3 bases, and 9 bases lay in between. The DNA for the CDR3 is TGTGCCAGCAGCTTATTAGCGGAAACAGATACGCAGTATTTT. Translated: CASSLLAETDTQYF.

This clone is a singleton in its sample. The chain couples TRBV2 to TRBJ2-7, with D possibly being TRBD1 (5 bases). Between the trimmed V and J ends, which lost 6 bases and 0 bases, there was a span of 9 bases. The V gene's germline CDR1 is SNHLY and CDR2 FYNNEI. The CDR3 extends over 13 amino acids. Written as DNA, the CDR3 is TGTGCCAGCAGACAGGCATCCTCCTACGAGCAGTACGTC. Translation gives CASRQASSYEQYV.

The CDR3 is CASSQVGVTTYEQYF. CDR3 DNA: TGCGCCAGCAGCCAAGTAGGAGTGACGACCTACGAGCAGTACTTC. The V and J genes are TRBV4-1 and TRBJ2-7; D ambiguous. This CDR3 contains 15 residues. CDR1 and CDR2 from the germline V gene are MGHRA and YSYEKL. V was shortened by 1 base and J by 2 bases, with 12 bases between the two germline ends.

On this clone: This same CDR3 is encoded by further DNA sequences in the sample. The chain combines TRBV7-8 with TRBJ2-1, with 7 bases matching TRBD2. V trimming: 1 base; J trimming: 6 bases; junction bases outside the gene matches: 6. Germline V lookup: CDR1 SGHVS, CDR2 FQNEAQ. The CDR3 has 15 amino acids. CDR3 DNA: TGTGCCAGCAGCTTAGTGCGGGGGATAGGCAATGAGCAGTTCTTC. Its translation is CASSLVRGIGNEQFF.

In this sample, this clone turned up once. This chain joins TRBV5-5 and TRBJ2-5; a possible D gene is TRBD1 (6 bases). The J call may be mistaken, given a closer DNA end match to TRBJ2-7. Germline CDR1 SGHKS, CDR2 YYEKEE (reference sequence). The CDR3 is 16 amino acids. CDR3 coding DNA: TGTGCCAGCAGTTACGGAACAGGGCTCGTCTCCTACGAGCAGTACTTC. Its translation: CASSYGTGLVSYEQYF.

This rearrangement joins TRBV5-4 to TRBJ2-1; the match to TRBD1 covers 9 bases. The CDR3 runs 15 residues. Trimming took 7 bases from V and 9 from J; bases not matched to a gene: 14. The germline gives CDR1 SGHNT, CDR2 YYREEE (reference sequence). Written as DNA, the CDR3 is TGTGCCAGCTCAAGTGGGGACAGGGAAGTTGGTGAGCAGTTCTTC. It specifies CASSSGDREVGEQFF.

The chain links TRBV12-5 to TRBJ1-2, with 7 bases fitting TRBD1. V was clipped by 1 base and J by 3 bases; unmatched bases: 2. CDR1 and CDR2 from the germline V gene are LGHNT and FRNRAP. The CDR3 runs 14 residues. The CDR3: CASGLETGYYGYTF. As DNA, the CDR3 is TGTGCTAGTGGTTTGGAGACAGGGTACTATGGCTACACCTTC. Filled out from reference TRBV12-5 and TRBJ1-2, the complete variable domain reads DARVTQTPRHKVTEMGQEVTMRCQPILGHNTVFWYRQTMMQGLELLAYFRNRAPLDDSGMPKDRFSAEMPDATLATLKIQPSEPRDSAVYFCASGLETGYYGYTFGSGTRLTVV.

The rearrangement joins TRBV2 to TRBJ2-7; tentative D call: TRBD1 (7 bases). Looked up from germline, CDR1 is SNHLY and CDR2 is FYNNEI. The CDR3 totals 14 residues. Trimming removed 3 bases at V and 0 bases at J, with 9 bases between. The CDR3 spells CASSDQGGSYEQYF. For the CDR3, the DNA is TGTGCCAGCAGTGATCAGGGGGGCTCCTACGAGCAGTACTTC.

This rearrangement joins TRBV7-2 to TRBJ1-1, with a tentative D call TRBD1 (6 bases). Looked up from germline, CDR1 is SGHTA and CDR2 is FQGNSA. This CDR3 comprises 14 residues. V dropped 4 bases and J dropped 4 bases, with 13 bases sitting between them. This CDR3 reads CASSSGGTITEAFF. The CDR3 coding sequence is TGTGCCAGCAGCTCGGGGGGCACTATCACTGAAGCTTTCTTT.

The CDR3 sequence: CASSPTGITDTQYF. For the CDR3, the DNA is TGTGCCAGCAGCCCTACGGGAATCACAGATACGCAGTATTTT. The chain joins TRBV11-3 to TRBJ2-3; D is perhaps TRBD2 (5 bases). The CDR3 is made up of 14 amino acids. The V gene lost 5 bases and the J gene lost 2 bases, with 11 bases spanning the gap. Germline CDR1 reads SGHNT; CDR2 reads YENEEA. Full variable domain (rest looked up from reference TRBV11-3 and TRBJ2-3): EAGVVQSPRYKIIEKKQPVAFWCNPISGHNTLYWYLQNLGQGPELLIRYENEEAVDDSQLPKDRFSAERLKGVDSTLKIQPAELGDSAVYLCASSPTGITDTQYFGPGTRLTVL.

This clone was counted a single time. The chain couples TRBV6-6 to TRBJ1-1; 9 bases map to TRBD1. This CDR3 contains 15 residues. From germline, CDR1 is MNHNY and CDR2 SVGAGI (reference sequence). Trimming at V came to 0 bases and at J to 1 base, leaving 0 bases not matched to a gene. The CDR3 sequence is CASSYSGQGNTEAFF. CDR3 bases: TGTGCCAGCAGTTACTCGGGACAGGGGAACACTGAAGCTTTCTTT.

The CDR3 protein is CAWSFRGSPANEQFF. The CDR3 DNA reads TGTGCCTGGAGTTTCCGCGGGAGTCCCGCCAATGAGCAGTTCTTC. The chain links TRBV30 to TRBJ2-1, with TRBD2 identical over 7 bases. The CDR3 is 15 amino acids. Germline assignment: CDR1 GTSNPN and CDR2 SVGIG (reference sequence). With 2 bases clipped from V and 6 bases from J, the junction kept 10 bases outside the gene matches.

This clone showed up just a few times. This chain uses TRBV7-3 with TRBJ2-7; 10 bases line up with TRBD2. The CDR3 length is 13 residues. Germline CDR1 SGHTA, CDR2 FQGTGA. J gave up 7 bases and V 6 bases, and 6 bases lay outside the gene matches. In nucleotides, the CDR3 is TGTGCCAGCAGGTCCCTAGCGGGAGTTGAGCAGTACGTC. Translating it yields CASRSLAGVEQYV.

This clone appeared once. V is TRBV29-1 and J is TRBJ2-1; the D gene is possibly TRBD2 (6 bases). This CDR3 is built from 13 residues. CDR1 and CDR2 from the germline V gene are SQVTM and ANQGSEA. The ends were cut back, 1 base at V and 6 bases at J, with 10 bases in the middle. CDR3 protein: CSVEGNSGNEQFF. The DNA for the CDR3 is TGCAGCGTTGAAGGCAATAGCGGCAATGAGCAGTTCTTC.

The rearrangement uses TRBV5-1 and TRBJ2-3; 12 nucleotides match TRBD2. J gave up 0 bases and V 2 bases, and 4 bases lay outside the gene matches. The V gene's germline CDR1 is SGHRS and CDR2 YFSETQ. The CDR3 contains 17 residues. DNA of the CDR3: TGCGCCAGCAGCTTAACTAGCGGGAGGCCGAGCACAGATACGCAGTATTTT. Translating it yields CASSLTSGRPSTDTQYF.

The rearrangement links TRBV6-5 to TRBJ2-5; tentative D call: TRBD1 (6 bases). Trimming took 4 bases from V and 5 from J, leaving 14 bases between them. The V gene's germline CDR1 is MNHEY and CDR2 SVGAGI. The length of the CDR3 is 14 residues. The CDR3 reads CASSSFSGAETQYF. Here the CDR3 DNA reads TGTGCCAGCAGTTCCTTCTCAGGGGCCGAGACCCAGTACTTC.

The J gene is TRBJ1-2, the V gene TRBV7-9; 8 bases align to TRBD1. This CDR3 has 15 residues. Germline CDR1 SEHNR, CDR2 FQNEAQ (reference sequence). The V and J ends lost 3 bases and 1 base, in that order; junction bases with no gene match: 4. CDR3 loop: CASSFGQGINYGYTF. As DNA, the CDR3 is TGTGCCAGCAGCTTCGGACAGGGAATTAACTATGGCTACACCTTC.